The 17 T cell receptor beta chains below were found in one sample sequenced in a study of vaccination effects on CD4 cells after COVID-19. Produced via immunoSEQ multiplex PCR; TCRdb's table is partial and in-frame only. The sample carries tens of thousands of clones, 72% recorded once. For these receptors, no antigen is known. Antigen-specific CD4+ T cell clonotypes were called by their expansion after viral peptide-pool culture in ViraFEST. Upon completion of approximately ten days in culture, CD4+ T cells were isolated. Each participant was administered two doses of either the BNT162b2 or the mRNA-1273 vaccine. Specimen: CD4+ T cells from PBMCs cultured with HCoV-229E spike peptides, collected after COVID-19 vaccination. The origin of the receptors is a human donor who received a COVID-19 vaccine.

This clone was detected a few times. The chain carries TRBV5-4 and TRBJ2-2; the D gene is possibly TRBD1 (6 bases). V dropped 7 bases and J dropped 1 base, with 11 bases sitting between them. The germline V gene has CDR1 SGHNT and CDR2 YYREEE (reference sequence). The CDR3 covers 14 residues. The CDR3 is CASSWDMNTGELFF. DNA of the CDR3: TGTGCCAGCTCCTGGGACATGAACACCGGGGAGCTGTTTTTT.

The V call is TRBV4-2, the J call TRBJ1-5, with D uncertain. The CDR3 length is 15 residues. Germline V gene data show CDR1 as LGHNA and CDR2 as YNFKEQ. The V end was cut by 0 bases, the J end by 0 bases, with 6 bases between. CDR3 in DNA: TGTGCCAGCAGCCAAGATTTGCGTAGCAATCAGCCCCAGCATTTT. This translates into CASSQDLRSNQPQHF.

In this sample, this clone turned up once. The chain couples TRBV6-1 to TRBJ1-1; D remains unclear. CDR3 size: 14 residues. Germline CDR1 reads MNHNS; CDR2 reads SASEGT. Deletions cut 0 bases from V and 1 base from J, with 6 bases between. CDR3 sequence reads: CASSEAGGNTEAFF. For the CDR3, the DNA is TGTGCCAGCAGTGAAGCAGGAGGGAACACTGAAGCTTTCTTT.

This chain uses TRBV11-2 with TRBJ2-1, with a weak D call TRBD2 (5 bases). Deletions cut 2 bases from V and 5 bases from J, with 25 bases between. The CDR3 length is 19 residues. Germline CDR1 SGHAT, CDR2 FQNNGV. DNA of the CDR3: TGTGCCAGCAGCTTACTTACTAGTCTCAGCATCACCCTAAACAATGAGCAGTTCTTC. This gives the protein CASSLLTSLSITLNNEQFF.

This clone is a singleton in its sample. The chain has TRBV6-4 and TRBJ2-7; 7 nucleotides agree with TRBD1. Germline trimming cut 3 bases from V and 2 bases from J; bases unmatched to any gene: 4. CDR1 is MRHNA, CDR2 SNTAGT, per germline. The CDR3 extends over 14 amino acids. CDR3 loop: CASSERQGPYEQYF. As DNA, the CDR3 is TGTGCCAGCAGTGAACGACAGGGACCCTACGAGCAGTACTTC.

This clone was picked up a small number of times. The chain is built from TRBV29-1 and TRBJ1-2; a possible D gene is TRBD1 (5 bases). V shed 3 bases and J shed 2 bases, with 10 bases lying between them. The CDR3 length is 13 residues. Germline CDR1 and CDR2: SQVTM and ANQGSEA. The CDR3 nucleotides read TGCAGCGTTGATCCCAGGGTAAACTATGGCTACACCTTC. It specifies CSVDPRVNYGYTF. Supplemented by reference TRBV29-1 and TRBJ1-2, the full variable domain reads SAVISQKPSRDICQRGTSLTIQCQVDSQVTMMFWYRQQPGQSLTLIATANQGSEATYESGFVIDKFPISRPNLTFSTLTVSNMSPEDSSIYLCSVDPRVNYGYTFGSGTRLTVV.

V usage is TRBV2 and J usage is TRBJ2-2, with D perhaps matching TRBD1 (6 bases). The germline V gene has CDR1 SNHLY and CDR2 FYNNEI. This CDR3 is built from 14 residues. Trimming pared 11 bases from V and 5 bases from J, leaving 18 bases between. The CDR3 nucleotides read TGTGCCGGCAACAGGGAAGGATGGACCGGGGAGCTGTTTTTT. Amino acid sequence: CAGNREGWTGELFF.

The chain couples TRBV5-1 to TRBJ2-4, with a tentative D call TRBD1 (6 bases). Germline V gives CDR1 SGHRS, CDR2 YFSETQ. This CDR3 comprises 14 residues. The V and J ends lost 4 bases and 8 bases respectively, with 16 bases between them. The CDR3 nucleotides are TGCGCCAGCAGCGTAGAAAAACCAGGGGACATTCAGTACTTC. It is translated as CASSVEKPGDIQYF.

J is TRBJ2-2 and V is TRBV5-1; TRBD1 is a possible D gene (5 bases). Trimming pared 1 base from V and 4 bases from J, leaving 5 bases between. The germline CDR1 and CDR2 sequences are SGHRS and YFSETQ. This CDR3 has 13 amino acids. The CDR3, as DNA: TGCGCCAGCAGCTTGCAGGGCACCGGGGAGCTGTTTTTT. As protein: CASSLQGTGELFF.

The chain joins TRBV11-2 to TRBJ2-5; D is perhaps TRBD1 or TRBD2 (6 bases each). V lost 1 base to trimming and J lost 0 bases, with 12 bases between them. In germline, CDR1 is SGHAT, CDR2 FQNNGV. The length of the CDR3 is 16 residues. The CDR3 bases are TGTGCCAGCAGCTTAGTAGGGGGGACTTACCAAGAGACCCAGTACTTC. It yields the protein CASSLVGGTYQETQYF.

The V gene is TRBV11-1, the J gene TRBJ2-2; D is uncertain. The CDR3 runs 15 residues. With 5 bases removed from V and 6 bases from J, the gap between germline ends came to 16 bases. Germline CDR1 SGHAT, CDR2 FQDESV (reference sequence). CDR3 DNA: TGTGCCAGCAGCCTACCCTCATACATCGCCGGGGAGCTGTTTTTT. It translates to CASSLPSYIAGELFF. Using reference TRBV11-1 and TRBJ2-2 for the parts outside the CDR3, the full variable domain is EAEVAQSPRYKITEKSQAVAFWCDPISGHATLYWYRQILGQGPELLVQFQDESVVDDSQLPKDRFSAERLKGVDSTLKIQPAELGDSAMYLCASSLPSYIAGELFFGEGSRLTVL.

The rearrangement joins TRBV28 to TRBJ1-5; D gene uncertain. Germline CDR1 is MDHEN and CDR2 is SYDVKM. Trimming shortened V by 6 bases and J by 7 bases, and 13 bases separated the two germline ends. The CDR3 has 13 amino acids. CDR3 sequence reads: CASSIRGRQPQHF. CDR3 coding DNA: TGTGCCAGCAGCATAAGAGGCAGGCAGCCCCAGCATTTT.

The rearrangement links TRBV18 to TRBJ2-1, with D possibly being TRBD1 (5 bases). Germline V gives CDR1 KGHSH, CDR2 LQKENI. This CDR3 comprises 13 residues. The germline V and J ends were trimmed by 3 bases and 7 bases, with 10 bases remaining between them. CDR3 bases: TGTGCCAGCTCACCTCTGAAGGGGAATGAGCAGTTCTTC. It translates to CASSPLKGNEQFF.

The chain uses TRBV4-1 and TRBJ2-1; D may be TRBD1 (5 bases). Looked up from germline, CDR1 is MGHRA and CDR2 is YSYEKL. Trimming left V 1 base short and J 4 bases short, with 14 bases between. CDR3 length: 16 amino acids. The CDR3 coding sequence is TGCGCCAGCAGCCAAGTTGACATGGGGCTTTACAATGAGCAGTTCTTC. Amino acids: CASSQVDMGLYNEQFF.

The chain has TRBV7-9 and TRBJ2-5, with TRBD1 matching over 9 bases. The CDR3 totals 14 residues. From germline, CDR1 is SEHNR and CDR2 FQNEAQ (reference sequence). Trimming cost V 3 bases and J 2 bases; bases outside gene matches: 1. The CDR3 here is CASSLGQGQETQYF. The CDR3 nucleotides read TGTGCCAGCAGCTTGGGACAGGGTCAAGAGACCCAGTACTTC.

The rearrangement links TRBV6-4 to TRBJ1-1, with D unclear. With 4 bases removed from V and 1 base from J, the gap between germline ends came to 7 bases. CDR1 is MRHNA and CDR2 is SNTAGT in the germline V gene. This CDR3 is built from 13 residues. The CDR3, as DNA: TGTGCCAGCAGTGTGGCCGAGAACACTGAAGCTTTCTTT. It yields the protein CASSVAENTEAFF.

The chain links TRBV30 to TRBJ2-7; 8 bases are shared with TRBD1. Germline lookup yields CDR1 GTSNPN and CDR2 SVGIG (reference sequence). The V and J ends lost 3 bases and 1 base, in that order; junction bases with no gene match: 8. This CDR3 spans 15 amino acids. The CDR3 protein is CAWRAEGQGSYEQYF. The CDR3 DNA reads TGTGCCTGGAGAGCCGAAGGACAGGGATCCTACGAGCAGTACTTC.